This T cell receptor (beta chain) is from a study of T-cell reconstitution after alpha-beta-depleted transplantation in children. Unique molecular identifiers were incorporated into the prepared TCRbeta library. MiXCR, run by TCRdb on the PCR reads, gives a single entry per CDR3 protein. The sample records 300,000 or so distinct CDR3 sequences, about a quarter being singletons. J gave up 2 bases and V 3 bases, and 10 bases lay outside the gene matches. Germline V lookup: CDR1 MGHRA, CDR2 YSYEKL. The CDR3 totals 18 residues. The source is a male patient between 5 and 17 years old who had a stem cell transplant for acute lymphoblastic leukemia, so the T cells may come from the graft donor. This chain links TRBV4-1 with TRBJ2-1, with TRBD2 matching over 10 bases. The sequencing here drew on PBMCs, mostly from graft donor cells, taken 180 days after TCRalphabeta/CD19-depleted stem cell transplant. The DNA for the CDR3 is TGCGCCAGCAGCCATCACGGAATAGCGGGAGGCCCCTACAATGAGCAGTTCTTC. Its protein product is CASSHHGIAGGPYNEQFF.